This TCR beta chain was sequenced for a study of molecular identifiers for immune sequencing clone quantification (dated by TCRdb to 2016 to 2019). Context from the whole study: For a replicate experiment, RNA from approximately 20,000 or 100,000 naive CD8 T cells was divided into five aliquots, and four of the five aliquots were sequenced. This methods study benchmarked molecular-identifier clustering-based TCR repertoire sequencing (MIDCIRS) and TCR RNA copy counting, using CD8 T cells to do so.

Libraries of naive CD8 T cells were built from approximately 20,000 to 980,000 sorted cells, with 10%, 30% or 50% of the purified RNA used. On a BD FACSAria II, naive CD8 T cells were FACS-sorted as CD8+CD4-CCR7+CD45RA+ and collected into RLT Plus buffer. To test detection sensitivity, Jurkat RNA equivalent to ten TCR copies was spiked into samples of about 18,000-1,000,000 naive CD8 T cells. CD8 T cells were enriched with RosetteSep CD8+ T Cell Enrichment Cocktail and Ficoll-Paque, followed by ACK red cell lysis. The library was built by means of PCR. TCRdb names Illumina HiSeq 4000 as the instrument used. Bulk TCR libraries were generated as previously described, with the TCR primers listed in Table S5 used. Total RNA was purified with the Qiagen AllPrep DNA/RNA kit. Before analysis, reads from multiple sequencing runs of the same library were pooled. The published analysis was carried out like this. Reads were retained only if the reads had an exact TCR constant sequence, and the retained reads were trimmed to 150 nt and grouped according to their 12-nt molecular barcodes. Within each barcode group, reads were sub-clustered at a 15% Levenshtein threshold, and quality-weighted consensus sequences were built per RNA molecule. Non-functional sequences were excluded, and lower-count sequences lying one edit away from another sequence were also excluded. Based on fitting two negative binomial distributions, any barcode sub-cluster with under 20% of the maximum read count was discarded. The public reads were reprocessed in TCRdb via fastp at Q25 and MiXCR, keeping in-frame beta chains. Identical CDR3 proteins give one entry, which carries the most common genes and DNA. For this entry, the V and J calls and clone size follow TCRdb and not the study's own pipeline. This sample holds 85,000 to 95,000 distinct CDR3 sequences; about 20% were observed only once. Roughly 0.8% of the sample is held by the ten biggest clonotypes.

For CDR1 and CDR2, the germline V gene lists SGHDN and FVKESK. Including cysteine and phenylalanine, the CDR3 has 16 amino acids. This entry keeps only the CDR3 DNA: 48 bases, framed from base 1. After removal of 0 bases from V and 7 bases from J, the junction retains 7 bases not matched to a gene. At least ten counts were recorded for this clonotype. Its antigen specificity is not known. Qualities for individual bases were not recorded, and no much larger clone is one base off. General study outcomes and caveats: Highly expanded clone sizes could be underestimated if identical TCR molecules share a barcode. The naive libraries included spiked-in Jurkat TCR RNA (roughly 9 copies' worth), and this RNA is not part of the donor repertoire. Modeling gave roughly 3 recovered TCR RNA copies per cell versus roughly 10 by digital PCR, implying about 30% capture efficiency. Even against a background of one million naive CD8 T cells, spiked-in Jurkat TCR RNA amounting to a single cell's worth was reported to be detectable. In CMV-specific effector cells, clones with more than 20 RNA copies accounted for over 99% of molecules, whereas in naive cells such clones accounted for under 1%. When barcode sub-clustering was not used, chimeric consensus sequences inflated TCR diversity, with chimeras reaching as high as 47%.

The clonotype comes from a human donor in good health. Some libraries in this study had Jurkat cell RNA spiked in. The sample consisted of naive CD8+ T cells from blood, with Jurkat cell RNA spiked in. The cell subset or site label for this specimen denotes: FACS-sorted CD8+CD4-CCR7+CD45RA+ naive T cells. This chain joins TRBV14 to TRBJ2-3; TRBD2 matches 10 bases in the middle. The CDR3 is CASSQDLAGVMYTQYF. The sequence in DNA is TGTGCCAGCAGCCAAGATCTAGCGGGGGTAATGTATACGCAGTATTTT.